This is a list of T cell receptor beta chains from one sample in a study of blood T cell repertoires in COVID-19. Only in-frame clones appear in the TCRdb table, and some are missing; sequencing was by immunoSEQ multiplex PCR. This table has just over 300,000 clones, roughly 87% appearing once. The sample was PBMCs or T cells enriched from blood (not recorded which). These TCRs come from a woman younger than 35 who had recovered from COVID-19. Both conserved end residues are part of each CDR3. A D gene is named only where the DNA matches it firmly. Clone size appears in some rows only: once, few, many, or a class for an expanded clone.

j_call clone_size d_call v_call cdr3_nt cdr3_aa
TRBJ1-1 few NA TRBV18 TGTGCCAGCTCACCACTTCAAGGGGCTCACACTGAAGCTTTCTTT CASSPLQGAHTEAFF
TRBJ1-1 NA NA TRBV19 TGTGCCAGTAGTATAGCTATGAACACTGAAGCTTTCTTT CASSIAMNTEAFF
TRBJ2-3 NA TRBD2 TRBV6-2/TRBV6-3 TGTGCCAGCAGTTCCGCCCGGACTAGCGGGAGGAGGGATACGCAGTATTTT CASSSARTSGRRDTQYF
TRBJ1-1 NA NA TRBV5-1 TGCGCCAGCAGCCTACGGACAGACGCCATGAACACTGAAGCTTTCTTT CASSLRTDAMNTEAFF
TRBJ1-2 NA NA TRBV7-2 TGTGCCAGCAGCTTAAGCTGGGGGACAAGCTCTAACTATGGCTACACCTTC CASSLSWGTSSNYGYTF
TRBJ2-1 NA NA TRBV19 TGTGCCAGTAGTATACCAGCGGGCAACAATGAGCAGTTCTTC CASSIPAGNNEQFF
TRBJ1-2 NA NA TRBV28 TGTGCCAGCAGTCCCGGGAGTAACTATGGCTACACCTTC CASSPGSNYGYTF
TRBJ2-5 NA NA TRBV7-9 TGTGCCAGCAGCCCTCCCCTGCAAGAGACCCAGTACTTC CASSPPLQETQYF
TRBJ2-1 NA TRBD2 TRBV18 TGTGCCAGCTCAAAGGGGACTAGCGGGGCTAATGAGCAGTTCTTC CASSKGTSGANEQFF
TRBJ2-1 NA NA TRBV29-1 TGCAGCGTTGAGCGGATCGGGGGATCCTACAATGAGCAGTTCTTC CSVERIGGSYNEQFF
TRBJ1-1 NA NA TRBV4-2 TGTGCCAGCAGCCAATTGGACAGACGAGAGAACACTGAAGCTTTCTTT CASSQLDRRENTEAFF
TRBJ2-7 NA NA TRBV27 TGTGCCAGCAGTTTATCGAGGACCTACGAGCAGTACTTC CASSLSRTYEQYF
TRBJ1-3 NA NA TRBV18 TGTGCCAGCTCACAATCCGGGACTCGGCGAAACACCATATATTTT CASSQSGTRRNTIYF
TRBJ1-5 NA NA TRBV2 TGTGCCAGCAGTGAAGCGCCTGCAGGGATCGGCAATCAGCCCCAGCATTTT CASSEAPAGIGNQPQHF
TRBJ1-5 NA NA TRBV4-2 TGTGCCAGCAGCCAAGAGAGGATTAGGTTCAATCAGCCCCAGCATTTT CASSQERIRFNQPQHF
TRBJ1-5 NA NA TRBV6-2/TRBV6-3 TGTGCCAGCAGCCCTCCGAGGGGGGGAAGCAATCAGCCCCAGCATTTT CASSPPRGGSNQPQHF
TRBJ2-7 NA TRBD1 TRBV7-6 TGTGCCAGCAGCCTCCAGGGGGAAAGCTCCTACGAGCAGTACTTC CASSLQGESSYEQYF
TRBJ2-3 NA TRBD1 TRBV27 TGTGCCAGCAGTCAGTCCCGACAGGGGTTTTCCACAGATACGCAGTATTTT CASSQSRQGFSTDTQYF
TRBJ1-5 NA NA TRBV4-2 TGTGCCAGCAGCCAAGGCGGCAGGGGTGATCAGCCCCAGCATTTT CASSQGGRGDQPQHF
TRBJ2-3 NA TRBD1 TRBV5-8 TGTGCCAGCAGACTCAAGGGGGCGGCAGATACGCAGTATTTT CASRLKGAADTQYF
TRBJ2-2 NA NA TRBV10-3 TGTGCTTCGACACCTCACACCGGGGAGCTGTTTTTT CASTPHTGELFF
TRBJ1-1 NA NA TRBV13 TGTGCCAGCAGCTCCCAGGGAACTGAAGCTTTCTTT CASSSQGTEAFF
TRBJ2-5 NA NA TRBV2 TGTGCCAGCAGTGGCAGGGTTCAGTACTTC CASSGRVQYF
TRBJ1-1 NA TRBD1 TRBV28 TGTGCCAGCAGTACCGGACAGGGGAACACTGAAGCTTTCTTT CASSTGQGNTEAFF
TRBJ1-2 few NA TRBV9 TGTGCCAGCAGCGCGACTGGGGCTCCCCGGGGCTACACCTTC CASSATGAPRGYTF
TRBJ2-2 NA NA TRBV5-1 TGCGCCAGCAGCTTGTCAGGGTTGGACACCGGGGAGCTGTTTTTT CASSLSGLDTGELFF
TRBJ2-1 once TRBD1 TRBV6-4 TGTGCCAGCAGTGGTCGACAGGGATCCTACAATGAGCAGTTCTTC CASSGRQGSYNEQFF
TRBJ2-7 NA TRBD1 TRBV6-5 TGTGCCAGCAGTTTCGGGACAGGGGCATTCGAGCAGTACTTC CASSFGTGAFEQYF
TRBJ2-7 few TRBD2 TRBV28 TGTGCCAGCAAGGGGACTACTCTCCACTTCTACGAGCAGTACTTC CASKGTTLHFYEQYF
TRBJ1-6 NA TRBD1 TRBV6-2/TRBV6-3 TGTGCCAGCAGTTACCTTGGACAGGGTAATAATTCACCCCTCCACTTT CASSYLGQGNNSPLHF
TRBJ1-1 NA TRBD1 TRBV10-3 TGTGCCACATCGACAGGGTGGGTGAACACTGAAGCTTTCTTT CATSTGWVNTEAFF
TRBJ1-2 NA NA TRBV19 TGTGCCAGTAGTACACCCCCAGCGAACTATGGCTACACCTTC CASSTPPANYGYTF
TRBJ2-2 NA NA TRBV28 TGTGCCAGCAGTTTATCAGGGGAGTCCGGGGAGCTGTTTTTT CASSLSGESGELFF
TRBJ2-7 once NA TRBV5-6 TGTGCCAGCAGCCCAGCCGGACCCCGGGAGAGCGAGCAGTACTTC CASSPAGPRESEQYF
TRBJ2-2 once TRBD1 TRBV19 TGTGCCAGTACGGACAGGGGGCGAGGGACCGGGGAGCTGTTTTTT CASTDRGRGTGELFF
TRBJ1-2 few NA TRBV4-3 TGCGCCAGCAGCCAAGTTCCCCGGGACACCAACTATGGCTACACCTTC CASSQVPRDTNYGYTF
TRBJ1-4 NA NA TRBV28 TGTGCCAGCAGTCCCCAACGGACAGAAACTAATGAAAAACTGTTTTTT CASSPQRTETNEKLFF
TRBJ2-2 NA NA TRBV3-1/TRBV3-2 TGTGCCAGCAGCCAAGATTTTGCTGTCTACGGGGAGCTGTTTTTT CASSQDFAVYGELFF
TRBJ2-7 NA TRBD1 TRBV30 TGTGCCTGGAGTGTACCGGGACAGGGGAGCTACGAGCAGTACTTC CAWSVPGQGSYEQYF
TRBJ2-1 NA NA TRBV7-2 TGTGCCAGCAGCCCGGGACTTTTGTACAATGAGCAGTTCTTC CASSPGLLYNEQFF